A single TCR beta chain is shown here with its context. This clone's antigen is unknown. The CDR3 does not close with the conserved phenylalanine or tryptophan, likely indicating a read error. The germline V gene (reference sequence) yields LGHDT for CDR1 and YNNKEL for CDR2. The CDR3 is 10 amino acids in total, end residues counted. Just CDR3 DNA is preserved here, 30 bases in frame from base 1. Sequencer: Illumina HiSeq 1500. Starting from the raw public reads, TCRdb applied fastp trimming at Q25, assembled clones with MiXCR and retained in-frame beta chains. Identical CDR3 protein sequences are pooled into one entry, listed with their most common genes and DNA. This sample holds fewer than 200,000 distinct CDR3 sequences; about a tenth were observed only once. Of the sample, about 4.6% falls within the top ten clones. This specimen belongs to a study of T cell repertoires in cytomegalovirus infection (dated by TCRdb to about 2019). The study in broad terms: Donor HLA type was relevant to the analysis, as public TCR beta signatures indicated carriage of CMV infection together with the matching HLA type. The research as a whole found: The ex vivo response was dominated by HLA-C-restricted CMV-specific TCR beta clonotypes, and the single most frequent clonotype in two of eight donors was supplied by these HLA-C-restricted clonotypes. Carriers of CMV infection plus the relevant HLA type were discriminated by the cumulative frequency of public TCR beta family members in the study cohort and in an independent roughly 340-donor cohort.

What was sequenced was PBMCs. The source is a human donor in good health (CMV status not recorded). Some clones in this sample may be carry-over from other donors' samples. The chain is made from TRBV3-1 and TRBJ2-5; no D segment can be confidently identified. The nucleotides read TGTGCCAGCAGTCAAGAGACCCAGTACCTC. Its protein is CASSQETQYL.